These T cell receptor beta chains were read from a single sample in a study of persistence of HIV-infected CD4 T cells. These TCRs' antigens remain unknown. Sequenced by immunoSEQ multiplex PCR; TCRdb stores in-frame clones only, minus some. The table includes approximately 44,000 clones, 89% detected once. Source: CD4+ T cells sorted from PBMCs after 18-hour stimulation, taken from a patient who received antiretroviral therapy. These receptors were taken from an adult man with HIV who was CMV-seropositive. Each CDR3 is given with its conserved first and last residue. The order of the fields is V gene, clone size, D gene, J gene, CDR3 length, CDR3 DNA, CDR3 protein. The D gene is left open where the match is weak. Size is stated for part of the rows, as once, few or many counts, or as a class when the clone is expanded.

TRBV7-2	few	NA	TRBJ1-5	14	TGTGCCAGCAGCCAGCTAGGTAGCAATCAGCCCCAGCATTTT	CASSQLGSNQPQHF
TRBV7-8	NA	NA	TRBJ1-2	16	TGTGCCAGCAGCACCTACTCGGGGAGATCGTCCTATGGCTACACCTTC	CASSTYSGRSSYGYTF
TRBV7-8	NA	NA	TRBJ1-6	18	TGTGCCAGCAGCTTAGCTCGGGACTCATTGGGATCCAATTCACCCCTCCACTTT	CASSLARDSLGSNSPLHF
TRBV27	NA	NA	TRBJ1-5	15	TGTGCCAGCAGTTTAAACAGGGACGGCAATCAGCCCCAGCATTTT	CASSLNRDGNQPQHF
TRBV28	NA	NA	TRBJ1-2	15	TGTGCCAGCAGTTTGCGTCAGGGTATTAACTATGGCTACACCTTC	CASSLRQGINYGYTF
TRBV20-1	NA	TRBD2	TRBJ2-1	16	TGCAGTGCTAGTAGTCTAGCGGGGGGGCTGTACAATGAGCAGTTCTTC	CSASSLAGGLYNEQFF
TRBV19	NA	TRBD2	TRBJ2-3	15	TGTGCCAGTAGTGCGAGACTAGCGGGGGGTGGTACGCAGTATTTT	CASSARLAGGGTQYF
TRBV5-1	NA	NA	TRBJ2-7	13	TGCGCCAGCAGCTTCCCAGGGTCGGGCGAGCAGTACTTC	CASSFPGSGEQYF
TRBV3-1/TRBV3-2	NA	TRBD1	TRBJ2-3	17	TGTGCCAGCGGGTTCCTCCCGGGACAGAGGGGTACAGATACGCAGTATTTT	CASGFLPGQRGTDTQYF
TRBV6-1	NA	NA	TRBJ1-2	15	TGTGCCAGCAGTGAAGGCCCGGTACCTAACTATGGCTACACCTTC	CASSEGPVPNYGYTF
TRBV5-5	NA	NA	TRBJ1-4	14	TGTGCCAGCAGCTTCAGTGGGGGGAATGAAAAACTGTTTTTT	CASSFSGGNEKLFF
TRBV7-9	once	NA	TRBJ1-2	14	TGTGCCAGCGGCCTGCCGGTGGCTAACTATGGCTACACCTTC	CASGLPVANYGYTF
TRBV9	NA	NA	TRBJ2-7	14	TGTGCCAGCAGCGTAGATGGACTATCCTACGAGCAGTACTTC	CASSVDGLSYEQYF
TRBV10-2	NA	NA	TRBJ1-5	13	TGCGCCAGCAGACAGGGTGAGGGTCAGCCCCAGCATTTT	CASRQGEGQPQHF
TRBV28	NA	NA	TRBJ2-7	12	TGTGCCAGCAGTCCCAATCGGGACGAGCAGTACTTC	CASSPNRDEQYF
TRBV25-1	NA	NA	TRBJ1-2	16	TGTGCCAGCAGCCCACCCCCAGGGCGGGACGGCTATGGCTACACCTTC	CASSPPPGRDGYGYTF
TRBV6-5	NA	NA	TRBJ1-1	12	TGTGCCAGCAGCTCTGTGGCGGGGGAAGCTTTCTTT	CASSSVAGEAFF
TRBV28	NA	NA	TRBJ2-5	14	TGTGCCAGCAGGCTGCCAGGTGACCAAGAGACCCAGTACTTC	CASRLPGDQETQYF
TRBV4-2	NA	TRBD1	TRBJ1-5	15	TGTGCCAGCAGCCAAGACCCACAGGGGAATCAGCCCCAGCATTTT	CASSQDPQGNQPQHF
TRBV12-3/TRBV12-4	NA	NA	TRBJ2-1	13	TGTGCCAGCAGTTCCCCGCCCTACAATGAGCAGTTCTTC	CASSSPPYNEQFF
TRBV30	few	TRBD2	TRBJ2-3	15	TGTGCCTGGAAGATCGGGGGGACTAGCACAGATACGCAGTATTTT	CAWKIGGTSTDTQYF
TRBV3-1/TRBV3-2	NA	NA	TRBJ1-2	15	TGTGCCAGCAGCCCAGCGGTGGGAAGCTCGGATGGCTACACCTTC	CASSPAVGSSDGYTF
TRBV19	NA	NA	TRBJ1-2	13	TGTGCCAGTAGGGCCGGGACCGCAGGGGGCTACACCTTC	CASRAGTAGGYTF
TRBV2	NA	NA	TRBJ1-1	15	TGTGCCAGCATTCCCCGAGCCAGCTTGAACACTGAAGCTTTCTTT	CASIPRASLNTEAFF
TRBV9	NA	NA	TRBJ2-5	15	TGTGCCAGCAGCGCGTACCTAGGGGTTAGGGAGACCCAGTACTTC	CASSAYLGVRETQYF
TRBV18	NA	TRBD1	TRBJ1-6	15	TGTGCCAGCTCACCAGGACAGGTGTATAATTCACCCCTCCACTTT	CASSPGQVYNSPLHF
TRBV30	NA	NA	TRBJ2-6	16	TGTGCCTGGAAGAGGGTGGGGAGCTCTGGGGCCAACGTCCTGACTTTC	CAWKRVGSSGANVLTF
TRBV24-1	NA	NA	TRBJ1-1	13	TGTGCCACCAGTGATGACCATAAAACTGAAGCTTTCTTT	CATSDDHKTEAFF
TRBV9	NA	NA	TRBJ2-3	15	TGTGCCAGCAGCGTAGGAGGGGGATACACAGATACGCAGTATTTT	CASSVGGGYTDTQYF
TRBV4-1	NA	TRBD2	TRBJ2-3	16	TGCGCCAGCTCGGGCGGACTAGCGGGGGGGCCTTGGACGCAGTATTTT	CASSGGLAGGPWTQYF
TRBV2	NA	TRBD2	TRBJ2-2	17	TGTGCCAGCAGTGTAGAGCGGGGGGGATCGAACACCGGGGAGCTGTTTTTT	CASSVERGGSNTGELFF
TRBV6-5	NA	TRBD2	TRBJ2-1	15	TGTGCCAGCAGTTACGACCGGGGGGGCCTCAATGAGCAGTTCTTC	CASSYDRGGLNEQFF
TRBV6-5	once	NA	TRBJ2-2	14	TGTGCCAGCAGCCGTGAGAAGGGGACCGGGGAGCTGTTTTTT	CASSREKGTGELFF
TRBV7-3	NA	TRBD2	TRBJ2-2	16	TGTGCCAGCAGCCCAAATAGCGGGGTGCGGACCGGGGAGCTGTTTTTT	CASSPNSGVRTGELFF
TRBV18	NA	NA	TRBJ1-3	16	TGTGCCAGCTCACCAGTTCAGGAGGCCTCTGGAAACACCATATATTTT	CASSPVQEASGNTIYF
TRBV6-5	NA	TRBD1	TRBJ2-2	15	TGTGCCAGCAGTCTCCTCGAGGGGGCCAGCGGGGAGCTGTTTTTT	CASSLLEGASGELFF
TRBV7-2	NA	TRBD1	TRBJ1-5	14	TGTGCCAGTGGGGACAGGGAGGGCAATCAGCCCCAGCATTTT	CASGDREGNQPQHF
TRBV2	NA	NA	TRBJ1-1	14	TGTGCCAGCGGGCGGGGCCTACCGGGCACTGAAGCTTTCTTT	CASGRGLPGTEAFF
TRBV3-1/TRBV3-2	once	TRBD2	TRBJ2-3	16	TGTGCCAGCAGCCTTTTAGCGGGATCTAGCACAGATACGCAGTATTTT	CASSLLAGSSTDTQYF
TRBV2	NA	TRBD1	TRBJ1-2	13	TGTGCCAGCCAAGCAGGGGGCGACTATGGCTACACCTTC	CASQAGGDYGYTF
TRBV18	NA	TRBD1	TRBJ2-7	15	TGTGCCAGCTCACCCCCGGTACAGGGGGTCTACGAGCAGTACTTC	CASSPPVQGVYEQYF
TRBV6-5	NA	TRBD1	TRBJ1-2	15	TGTGCCAGCAGTTACTGGGACAGGGGGGACTATGGCTACACCTTC	CASSYWDRGDYGYTF
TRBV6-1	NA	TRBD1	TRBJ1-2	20	TGTGCCAGCAGTGAAGCACAAGGAAGGAGGACAGGGGAGTTACTATGGCTCTACACCTTC	CASSEAQGRRTGELLWLYTF
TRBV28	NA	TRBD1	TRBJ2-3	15	TGTGCCAGCAGTTTATATGGGACAGGGTTAAATACGCAGTATTTT	CASSLYGTGLNTQYF
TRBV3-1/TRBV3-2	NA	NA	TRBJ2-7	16	TGTGCCAGCAGCCAAAGAGGAGCGGCCTCTAATGGGGAGCAGTACTTC	CASSQRGAASNGEQYF
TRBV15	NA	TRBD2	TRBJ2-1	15	TGTGCCACCAGCACTAGCGGGGAAAACTACAATGAGCAGTTCTTC	CATSTSGENYNEQFF
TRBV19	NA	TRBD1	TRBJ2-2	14	TGTGCCAGTAGTCTAGGACAGGTTCCCGGGGAGCTGTTTTTT	CASSLGQVPGELFF
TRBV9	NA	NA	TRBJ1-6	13	TGTGCCAGCAGCGTAGGTACAGGCTCACCCCTCCACTTT	CASSVGTGSPLHF
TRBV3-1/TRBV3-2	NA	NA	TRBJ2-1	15	TGTGCCAGCAGCCGGACTCGGACAGCCTACAATGAGCAGTTCTTC	CASSRTRTAYNEQFF
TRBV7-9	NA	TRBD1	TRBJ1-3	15	TGTGCCAGCAGCCAATCGACAGGGGATGGAAACACCATATATTTT	CASSQSTGDGNTIYF
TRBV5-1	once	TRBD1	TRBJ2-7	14	TGCGCCAGCAGCTTGGGACAGGGGATGTACGAGCAGTACTTC	CASSLGQGMYEQYF
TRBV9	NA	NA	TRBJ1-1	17	TGTGCCAGCAGCGTAGGAAGGGCAGGGGCTATGAACACTGAAGCTTTCTTT	CASSVGRAGAMNTEAFF